What follows are 24 T cell receptor beta chains derived from one specimen sequenced in a study of shared clonotypes between healthy human individuals. Using immunoSEQ multiplex PCR, the repertoire was profiled, and TCRdb retains in-frame clones only, with some absent. The top ten hold 0.37% of the sample, which has over 2 million clones, about nine tenths seen once. Sequencing was performed on naive CD4+ T cells from PBMCs. Subset defined: CD45RA+ positively selected. These receptors all stem from a man aged 18 to 35 in good health. Some clones in this sample may be carry-over from other donors' samples.

The rearrangement uses TRBV14 and TRBJ1-1, with D uncertain. The CDR3 contains 15 residues. Germline V CDR1 and CDR2: SGHDN, FVKESK. V lost 3 bases and J lost 3, with 14 bases in between. CDR3 residues: CASSQIGIGDTEAFF. CDR3 DNA: TGTGCCAGCAGCCAGATAGGGATTGGGGACACTGAAGCTTTCTTT.

The chain joins TRBV25-1 to TRBJ2-1; D remains ambiguous. V was shortened by 2 bases and J by 8 bases, with 22 bases between the two germline ends. The CDR3 is made up of 17 amino acids. CDR1 is MGHDK, CDR2 SYGVNS, per germline. CDR3 in DNA: TGTGCCAGCAGTGAACTCCTTTCCGGAACCCGCGAGGATGAGCAGTTCTTC. Protein product: CASSELLSGTREDEQFF.

Regarding this clone: Other DNA sequences in this specimen translate into the identical CDR3. The V gene is TRBV7-9, the J gene TRBJ2-5; TRBD1 aligns across 7 bases. J gave up 2 bases and V 1 base, and 4 bases lay outside the gene matches. The CDR3 contains 15 residues. In germline, CDR1 is SEHNR, CDR2 FQNEAQ (reference sequence). Here the CDR3 reads CASSLVPGQQETQYF. The CDR3 DNA sequence: TGTGCCAGCAGCTTAGTGCCGGGACAGCAAGAGACCCAGTACTTC. The variable domain in full, with the rest retrieved from reference TRBV7-9 and TRBJ2-5, is DTGVSQNPRHKITKRGQNVTFRCDPISEHNRLYWYRQTLGQGPEFLTYFQNEAQLEKSRLLSDRFSAERPKGSFSTLEIQRTEQGDSAMYLCASSLVPGQQETQYFGPGTRLLVL.

With respect to this clone: This sample includes further DNA sequences coding for the same CDR3. J is TRBJ1-1 and V is TRBV30, with D unresolved. CDR1 and CDR2 (germline): GTSNPN, SVGIG (reference sequence). Trimming removed 0 bases from V and 7 bases from J, with 9 bases in between. The CDR3 loop spans 12 amino acids. CDR3 nucleotide sequence: TGTGCCTGGAGTGTACGCCGGGGTGAAGCTTTCTTT. As protein: CAWSVRRGEAFF.

Comment on this clone: This CDR3 is also generated by other DNA sequences in the sample. The chain employs TRBV5-1 and TRBJ2-3; a possible D gene is TRBD1 (5 bases). V lost 4 bases and J lost 2, with 11 bases in between. CDR1 and CDR2 (germline): SGHRS, YFSETQ. The CDR3 totals 14 residues. The DNA of the CDR3 is TGCGCCAGCAGCCTGAGACAGCTCACAGATACGCAGTATTTT. Its protein is CASSLRQLTDTQYF.

This clone was detected only once. The CDR3 DNA reads TGTGCCAGCAGTTTATTTTCAGGGTATGAGTACTTC. Protein: CASSLFSGYEYF. The chain recombines TRBV28 with TRBJ2-7; TRBD1 might be the D (5 bases). Germline CDR1 reads MDHEN; CDR2 reads SYDVKM. The length of the CDR3 is 12 residues. The V and J ends lost 1 base and 11 bases respectively, with 12 bases between them.

In its sample, this clone was seen once. This chain connects TRBV14 to TRBJ2-4; 15 positions match TRBD2. Germline values: CDR1 SGHDN, CDR2 FVKESK. J was trimmed by 7 bases and V by 2 bases; bases with no gene match: 3. The CDR3 sequence is 16 residues long. Here the CDR3 DNA reads TGTGCCAGCAGCCAACAGGGACTAGCGGGAGGCAACATTCAGTACTTC. This translates into CASSQQGLAGGNIQYF.

The chain couples TRBV7-8 to TRBJ1-2, with a possible D match to TRBD1 (6 bases). Germline CDR1 is SGHVS and CDR2 is FQNEAQ. CDR3 length: 14 amino acids. Trimming cost V 5 bases and J 7 bases, with 17 bases left between them. CDR3 sequence (DNA): TGTGCCAGCAGCCGGGACACAGGATTGTTTGGCTACACCTTC. It translates to CASSRDTGLFGYTF.

The chain employs TRBV5-1 and TRBJ1-2; D ambiguous. The CDR3 length is 15 residues. The V end lost 4 bases, the J end lost 4 bases, and 17 bases lay between the germline ends. Germline loops: CDR1 SGHRS, CDR2 YFSETQ. CDR3 sequence: CASSVRPLEAYGYTF. The CDR3 DNA reads TGCGCCAGCAGCGTCAGACCCCTGGAGGCCTATGGCTACACCTTC.

In this sample, this clone turned up a few times. V is TRBV5-1 and J is TRBJ2-4; 8 bases map to TRBD1. The length of the CDR3 is 15 residues. The germline gives CDR1 SGHRS, CDR2 YFSETQ. J was trimmed by 4 bases and V by 4 bases; bases with no gene match: 7. This chain's CDR3 is CASSEATGAKNIQYF. The CDR3 DNA is TGCGCCAGCAGCGAAGCGACAGGGGCTAAAAACATTCAGTACTTC.

The chain joins TRBV18 to TRBJ2-7; perhaps TRBD1 as D (6 bases). The CDR3 consists of 14 residues. Germline values: CDR1 KGHSH, CDR2 LQKENI. With 3 bases removed from V and 6 bases from J, the gap between germline ends came to 15 bases. The CDR3 sequence: CASSPATGRGEQYF. CDR3 DNA: TGTGCCAGCTCACCCGCCACGGGCAGGGGCGAGCAGTACTTC.

The genes are TRBV30 and TRBJ2-1; 7 nucleotides match TRBD2. The CDR3 is made up of 17 amino acids. Germline lookup yields CDR1 GTSNPN and CDR2 SVGIG (reference sequence). With 1 base clipped from V and 0 bases from J, the junction kept 9 bases outside the gene matches. The DNA for the CDR3 is TGTGCCTGGAGTGACCGGACTAGGGGCAGCTCCTACAATGAGCAGTTCTTC. Its translation is CAWSDRTRGSSYNEQFF.

This chain joins TRBV7-9 and TRBJ2-7; 8 bases are shared with TRBD1. The length of the CDR3 is 14 residues. CDR1 and CDR2 (germline): SEHNR, FQNEAQ (reference sequence). Unmatched junction bases numbered 8, after V lost 3 bases and J lost 7 bases. CDR3 in DNA: TGTGCCAGCAGCTTTTTCCAGGGGGCGCGGGAGCAGTACTTC. Translation gives CASSFFQGAREQYF.

This clone was counted a few times. The chain recombines TRBV4-2 with TRBJ1-5, with D possibly TRBD1 on 5 matching bases. The ends were cut back, 1 base at V and 3 bases at J, with 10 bases in the middle. The length of the CDR3 is 15 residues. Germline CDR1 reads LGHNA; CDR2 reads YNFKEQ. The CDR3 region has the DNA TGTGCCAGCAGCCAAGTCAGGGACTACAATCAGCCCCAGCATTTT. Amino acid sequence: CASSQVRDYNQPQHF.

A word on this clone: Other DNA sequences in the same sample also yield this CDR3. The rearrangement uses TRBV5-1 and TRBJ1-5, with TRBD1 identical over 7 bases. This CDR3 region has 14 residues. Germline lookup yields CDR1 SGHRS and CDR2 YFSETQ. V dropped 4 bases and J dropped 4; count of bases not matched to a gene: 5. For the CDR3, the DNA is TGCGCCAGCAGCCCCGGACAGGAGAATCAGCCCCAGCATTTT. As protein: CASSPGQENQPQHF.

V gene TRBV5-4 combines with J gene TRBJ1-4; no definite D call. V lost 2 bases to trimming and J lost 2 bases, with 4 bases between them. The CDR3 loop spans 13 amino acids. Germline V CDR1 and CDR2: SGHNT, YYREEE (reference sequence). CDR3 protein: CASSFNTNEKLFF. DNA for the CDR3: TGTGCCAGCAGCTTCAATACTAATGAAAAACTGTTTTTT. The full variable domain, completed using reference TRBV5-4 and TRBJ1-4, is ETGVTQSPTHLIKTRGQQVTLRCSSQSGHNTVSWYQQALGQGPQFIFQYYREEENGRGNFPPRFSGLQFPNYSSELNVNALELDDSALYLCASSFNTNEKLFFGSGTQLSVL.

The V call is TRBV5-1, the J call TRBJ2-5; D tentatively fits TRBD1 or TRBD2 (5 bases each). The V end lost 0 bases, the J end lost 7 bases, and 10 bases lay between the germline ends. CDR1 and CDR2 from the germline V gene are SGHRS and YFSETQ. The CDR3 is 13 amino acids. DNA for the CDR3: TGCGCCAGCAGCTTGGCGATTGGGGGGACCCAGTACTTC. As protein: CASSLAIGGTQYF.

J is TRBJ1-3 and V is TRBV6-4; D perhaps matches TRBD1 (6 bases). V shed 5 bases and J shed 2 bases, with 13 bases lying between them. This CDR3 is 15 amino acids long. From germline, CDR1 is MRHNA and CDR2 SNTAGT. CDR3 DNA: TGTGCCAGCAGTAAAGAACAGGGTACTGGAAACACCATATATTTT. It is translated as CASSKEQGTGNTIYF.

The rearrangement joins TRBV28 to TRBJ1-5; a possible D gene is TRBD1 (6 bases). This CDR3 contains 14 residues. Germline CDR1 and CDR2: MDHEN and SYDVKM. Trimming left V 6 bases short and J 6 bases short, with 15 bases between. Written as DNA, the CDR3 is TGTGCCAGCAGAGGGGGTTTCAGGACTCAGCCCCAGCATTTT. Translating it yields CASRGGFRTQPQHF.

This chain links TRBV7-9 with TRBJ1-1; possibly TRBD1 for D (6 bases). CDR1 is SEHNR, CDR2 FQNEAQ, per germline (reference sequence). The V and J ends lost 2 bases and 5 bases respectively, with 18 bases between them. The CDR3 covers 16 residues. The CDR3 sequence is CASSLMFIRGGTEAFF. For the CDR3, the DNA is TGTGCCAGCAGCTTAATGTTCATTCGAGGGGGAACTGAAGCTTTCTTT.

This chain uses TRBV7-2 with TRBJ2-7, with D perhaps given as TRBD1 or TRBD2 (5 bases each). The CDR3 consists of 14 residues. CDR1 is SGHTA and CDR2 is FQGNSA in the germline V gene. V lost 3 bases and J 1 base, leaving 10 bases between the germline ends. The CDR3 DNA is TGTGCCAGCAGCTTCCGGGACGCATCCTACGAGCAGTACTTC. Translating it yields CASSFRDASYEQYF. The whole variable domain, filled in from reference TRBV7-2 and TRBJ2-7, reads GAGVSQSPSNKVTEKGKDVELRCDPISGHTALYWYRQSLGQGLEFLIYFQGNSAPDKSGLPSDRFSAERTGGSVSTLTIQRTQQEDSAVYLCASSFRDASYEQYFGPGTRLTVT.

The chain links TRBV18 to TRBJ1-1, with 8 positions matching TRBD1. Germline assignment: CDR1 KGHSH and CDR2 LQKENI. Trimming removed 4 bases from V and 0 bases from J; junction bases left unmatched: 7. The CDR3 has 16 amino acids. The CDR3 DNA is TGTGCCAGCTCACTAACACAGGGGGTACTGAACACTGAAGCTTTCTTT. It yields the protein CASSLTQGVLNTEAFF.

The rearrangement uses TRBV19 and TRBJ2-2, with 9 bases identical to TRBD1. J gave up 2 bases and V 8 bases, and 12 bases lay outside the gene matches. There are 17 residues in the CDR3. Germline assignment: CDR1 LNHDA and CDR2 SQIVND (reference sequence). The chain's CDR3 is CASGRQGVSTNTGELFF. The CDR3 DNA follows: TGTGCCAGTGGGCGACAGGGGGTATCGACTAACACCGGGGAGCTGTTTTTT.

The chain joins TRBV5-1 to TRBJ1-1; TRBD1 is a possible D gene (6 bases). V lost 4 bases and J 6 bases, leaving 19 bases between the germline ends. CDR1 and CDR2 (germline): SGHRS, YFSETQ. The CDR3 totals 15 residues. Here the CDR3 DNA reads TGCGCCAGCAGCCCTAACACAGGGTTGGGCGCTGAAGCTTTCTTT. Translated, it gives CASSPNTGLGAEAFF.